The 10 T cell receptor beta chains listed next were all sequenced from one sample in a study of T cells in Graves' hyperthyroidism and ophthalmopathy (dated by TCRdb to the late 2010s). Library method: multiplex PCR. Instrument on record: Illumina HiSeq 2000. The TCR beta CDR3 regions were amplified from RNA transcripts. The first round of RT-PCR for the TCR CDR3 was performed with the HTBI primer set and the Qiagen OneStep RT-PCR kit. The public reads were reanalyzed by TCRdb: fastp trimming at Q25, MiXCR alignment, in-frame beta chains only. A single entry per CDR3 protein holds the most common genes and DNA from its merged rows. The sample profile shows over 400,000 distinct CDR3 sequences; 14% to 15% of them were found once. The ten largest make up around 13% of the sample. Sample: blood. The receptors shown here come from a man between 18 and 29 years old with Graves' ophthalmopathy.

This clonotype was recorded at least ten times. V gene TRBV18 combines with J gene TRBJ2-7; maybe TRBD2 (5 bases). Trimming stripped 8 bases from V and 5 bases from J, with 10 bases between. CDR3 size: 11 residues. From germline, CDR1 is KGHSH and CDR2 LQKENI. CDR3 DNA sequence: TGTGCCAGCCAACCGAGGGACGAGCAGTACTTC. It yields the protein CASQPRDEQYF.

This clonotype was counted at least ten times. This sequence joins TRBV7-8 and TRBJ2-3; D is unresolved. V lost 4 bases and J lost 12, with 11 bases in between. CDR1 is SGHVS and CDR2 is FQNEAQ in the germline V gene. The length of the CDR3 is 11 residues. The CDR3 loop is CASSSPPAQYF. The CDR3 bases are TGTGCCAGCAGCTCGCCCCCGGCACAGTATTTT.

V usage is TRBV29-1 and J usage is TRBJ1-5, with TRBD1 identical over 12 bases. CDR3 length equals 17 residues. Germline V gene data show CDR1 as SQVTM and CDR2 as ANQGSEA. After removal of 1 base from V and 2 bases from J, the junction contained 6 bases not matched to a gene. As DNA, the CDR3 is TGCAGCGTTGAAGGCGGGACAGGGGGCTCTGGCAATCAGCCCCAGCATTTT. It encodes CSVEGGTGGSGNQPQHF.

The chain links TRBV20-1 to TRBJ1-6; no clear D gene. The CDR3 sequence is 15 residues long. Germline V gene data show CDR1 as DFQATT and CDR2 as SNEGSKA (reference sequence). Between the trimmed V and J ends, which lost 0 bases and 5 bases, there was a span of 11 bases. In DNA, the CDR3 is TGCAGTGCTAGAGAGATGATATCGGATAATTCACCCCTCCACTTT. Its protein product is CSAREMISDNSPLHF.

This clonotype was seen ten or more times. The rearrangement joins TRBV29-1 to TRBJ2-3; perhaps TRBD1 as D (5 bases). CDR3 size: 15 residues. Germline V gene sequence: CDR1 SQVTM, CDR2 ANQGSEA. V was shortened by 4 bases and J by 2 bases, with 16 bases between the two germline ends. The CDR3 DNA is TGCAGCGTTGTCAGGCTTGGACACACCACAGATACGCAGTATTTT. It yields the protein CSVVRLGHTTDTQYF.

This clonotype was observed many times. The chain joins TRBV2 to TRBJ2-1; 9 nucleotides line up with TRBD2. V lost 0 bases, J lost 3 bases, and 3 bases stayed unmatched. The length of the CDR3 is 16 residues. Germline CDR1 and CDR2: SNHLY and FYNNEI. The CDR3 DNA reads as TGTGCCAGCAGTGAAGCGCCTAGCGGGAACTACAATGAGCAGTTCTTC. Residues: CASSEAPSGNYNEQFF.

In this sample, this clonotype turned up many times. J is TRBJ1-1 and V is TRBV14; D call uncertain. The germline gives CDR1 SGHDN, CDR2 FVKESK. V dropped 2 bases and J dropped 3 bases, with 13 bases sitting between them. This CDR3 is 15 amino acids long. The CDR3 loop is CASSQWTWGDTEAFF. In DNA, the CDR3 is TGTGCCAGCAGCCAATGGACCTGGGGAGACACTGAAGCTTTCTTT.

This clonotype was counted a few times. This rearrangement joins TRBV7-3 to TRBJ2-1, with a tentative D call TRBD2 (6 bases). CDR3 size: 15 residues. Trimming stripped 2 bases from V and 4 bases from J, with 12 bases between. Germline V gene data show CDR1 as SGHTA and CDR2 as FQGTGA. In DNA form, the CDR3 reads TGTGCCAGCAGCTTATTCGGGAGTTTATACAATGAGCAGTTCTTC. Encoded protein: CASSLFGSLYNEQFF.

The table lists this clonotype with a few counts. The genes are TRBV28 and TRBJ2-3; TRBD2 matches 9 bases. With V trimmed by 3 bases and J by 4 bases, 5 bases remained unmatched. Germline V lookup: CDR1 MDHEN, CDR2 SYDVKM. The CDR3 totals 15 residues. In DNA, the CDR3 is TGTGCCAGCAGTTTTTTAGGCGGGGGGGCAGATACGCAGTATTTT. It is translated as CASSFLGGGADTQYF.

At least ten counts were recorded for this clonotype. The junction differs from germline at one of its ends, possibly a read error. The chain links TRBV6-1 to TRBJ2-2, with 8 bases fitting TRBD1. The CDR3 spans 17 residues. Germline-derived CDR1 and CDR2 are MNHNS and SASEGT. CDR3 protein: CASRDRGISPYTGELFF. The CDR3 DNA reads TGTGCCAGCCGTGACAGGGGAATTTCGCCTTACACCGGGGAGCTGTTTTTT.